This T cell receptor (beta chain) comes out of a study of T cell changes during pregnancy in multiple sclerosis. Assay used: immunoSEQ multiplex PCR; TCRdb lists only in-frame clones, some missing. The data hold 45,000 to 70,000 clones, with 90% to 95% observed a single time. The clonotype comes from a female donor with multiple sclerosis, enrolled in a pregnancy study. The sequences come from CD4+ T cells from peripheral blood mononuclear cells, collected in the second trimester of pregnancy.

CDR3 region: CAWSVKVGVGTGELFF. CDR3 coding DNA: TGTGCCTGGAGTGTTAAGGTGGGAGTCGGAACCGGGGAGCTGTTTTTT. This rearrangement joins TRBV30 to TRBJ2-2, with TRBD2 as a possible D gene (5 bases). Germline loops: CDR1 GTSNPN, CDR2 SVGIG (reference sequence). Deletions cut 0 bases from V and 5 bases from J, with 16 bases between. CDR3 size: 16 residues.